One and the same sample provided the 11 T cell receptor beta chains below, sequenced in a study of CD8+ T cells in alopecia areata. Once RNA had been extracted, it was reverse transcribed into cDNA to act as the sequencing template. TCRdb keeps only in-frame clones here, not all; method: immunoSEQ multiplex PCR. This table has some 190,000 clones, approximately 50% appearing once. Noted treatment: oral pan-JAK inhibitor, 5-10 mg twice daily. The sequenced sample was CD8+ T cells sorted from blood, obtained around week 53, from a patient treated with tofacitinib. The receptors come from a human donor with alopecia areata.

This clone was seen more than once but under ten times. This chain joins TRBV6-5 and TRBJ2-1; TRBD2 might be the D (7 bases). The V and J ends lost 4 bases and 8 bases respectively, with 18 bases between them. The CDR3 totals 15 residues. Looked up from germline, CDR1 is MNHEY and CDR2 is SVGAGI. DNA for the CDR3: TGTGCCAGCAGTTCCTTGGCGGGGGCTAGGGATGAGCAGTTCTTC. It is translated as CASSSLAGARDEQFF.

The CDR3 DNA sequence: TGTGCCAGCAGTGCCCTGACAGGCTATGGCTACACCTTC. Protein sequence: CASSALTGYGYTF. The rearrangement uses TRBV27 and TRBJ1-2; D perhaps matches TRBD1 (6 bases). The CDR3 length is 13 residues. Trimming took 5 bases from V and 4 from J, leaving 11 bases between them. Germline V CDR1 and CDR2: MNHEY, SMNVEV (reference sequence).

Comments on this clone: The DNA is omitted, as the CDR3 cannot be located on it reliably, and the CDR3 follows TCRdb's listing. The rearrangement links TRBV6-5 to TRBJ2-2; the D call in the table, TRBD1, was not verified against the DNA. The CDR3 spans 16 amino acids, including both terminal residues. CDR1 MNHEY and CDR2 SVGAGI come from the germline V gene. CDR3 in amino acids: CASSSSDRVVTGELFF.

The sample holds a few counts of this clone. The chain employs TRBV7-8 and TRBJ2-4; TRBD1 matches 7 bases. Germline CDR1 and CDR2: SGHVS and FQNEAQ. V trimming: 8 bases; J trimming: 9 bases; junction bases outside the gene matches: 13. The CDR3 runs 14 residues. This CDR3 is CASGLQGSPSIQYF. As DNA, the CDR3 is TGTGCCAGCGGATTACAGGGGAGTCCCAGCATTCAGTACTTC.

This clone was seen more than once but under ten times. The chain is built from TRBV30 and TRBJ2-3, with a weak D call TRBD1 (5 bases). CDR3 length equals 14 residues. Germline V CDR1 and CDR2: GTSNPN, SVGIG (reference sequence). The V and J ends lost 1 base and 1 base respectively, with 9 bases between them. This CDR3 is CAWSEGARTDTQYF. CDR3 sequence (DNA): TGTGCCTGGAGTGAAGGGGCCCGCACAGATACGCAGTATTTT.

The V gene is TRBV5-1, the J gene TRBJ2-3; 8 positions match TRBD1. The V segment lost 3 bases and the J segment 2 bases; nucleotides outside the gene matches: 8. Germline V gene lookup returns CDR1 SGHRS and CDR2 YFSETQ. CDR3 length: 16 amino acids. The CDR3 loop reads CASSWAGTGHTDTQYF. CDR3 coding DNA: TGCGCCAGCAGCTGGGCCGGGACAGGACACACAGATACGCAGTATTTT.

The V and J genes are TRBV7-6 and TRBJ2-3; 9 nucleotides align to TRBD1. This CDR3 region has 14 residues. Per the germline V gene, CDR1 is SGHVS and CDR2 is FNYEAQ. Trimming took 2 bases from V and 6 from J; bases not matched to a gene: 3. The chain's CDR3 is CASSLRTGVDTQYF. The CDR3 DNA reads TGTGCCAGCAGCTTACGGACAGGGGTCGATACGCAGTATTTT.

This clone was seen a handful of times. This chain joins TRBV30 and TRBJ1-2; D gene unclear. Trimming cost V 7 bases and J 5 bases, with 11 bases left between them. The CDR3 is 11 amino acids. Germline-derived CDR1 and CDR2 are GTSNPN and SVGIG (reference sequence). CDR3 sequence (DNA): TGTGCCTTGCATGAGGATTATGGCTACACCTTC. It translates to CALHEDYGYTF.

Note on this clone: Additional DNA sequences in this sample encode the identical CDR3. V and J are TRBV27 and TRBJ2-7, with D perhaps TRBD2 (6 bases). Germline CDR1 and CDR2: MNHEY and SMNVEV (reference sequence). V was trimmed by 5 bases and J by 6 bases, leaving 8 bases between them. CDR3 length: 11 residues. In DNA form, the CDR3 reads TGTGCCAGCAGTCTGGGGGGCGAGCAGTACTTC. Translation: CASSLGGEQYF.

The CDR3 coding sequence is TGCAGCGTTGACCTACTTGGTACGAACACCGGGGAGCTGTTTTTT. As protein: CSVDLLGTNTGELFF. The J gene is TRBJ2-2, the V gene TRBV29-1; D call uncertain. This CDR3 has 15 amino acids. V shed 3 bases and J shed 0 bases, with 11 bases lying between them. Germline V gives CDR1 SQVTM, CDR2 ANQGSEA.

This chain links TRBV5-4 with TRBJ2-7; 10 positions agree with TRBD1. The CDR3 totals 14 residues. J lost 4 bases, V lost 4 bases, and 5 bases had no gene match. Germline V gene data show CDR1 as SGHNT and CDR2 as YYREEE (reference sequence). This CDR3 reads CASSSRDRGYEQYF. The DNA for the CDR3 is TGTGCCAGCAGCAGCCGGGACAGGGGTTACGAGCAGTACTTC.